This TCR beta chain was sequenced in a study of blood T cells in healthy people across ages. Study results and limitations: Diversity estimates from one million T cells were considered underestimates. PBMCs that were unsorted prevented a conclusive naive versus antigen-experienced comparison. Older individuals had lower TCR beta diversity per million T cells (the decline was roughly linear).

Researchers collected about 9.1 milliliters of peripheral blood from every single donor. About this clonotype: Its target is unknown.

CDR3 size: 13 residues. From germline, CDR1 is LGHDT and CDR2 YNNKEL (reference sequence). V was pared by 4 bases and J by 4 bases, with 9 bases between. PCR was performed a second time for roughly 7 to 12 cycles using a sample-barcoded 5' primer and a J-beta primer mix. TCRdb re-called the 5' RACE reads with MiXCR, one entry per CDR3 protein. In the table there are roughly 2 million distinct CDR3 sequences, about 49% of which are singletons. The receptor was isolated from a middle-aged woman in good health. The chain links TRBV3-1 to TRBJ2-3; D perhaps matches TRBD2 (6 bases). The source material was blood. CDR3 sequence: CASSRLDADTQYF. The CDR3 DNA is TGTGCCAGCAGCCGACTAGATGCAGATACGCAGTATTTT.